The clone carrying this T cell receptor (beta chain) appeared once. The source of the sample is a study of T cell changes during pregnancy in multiple sclerosis. The method was immunoSEQ multiplex PCR; TCRdb's version includes in-frame clones alone and lacks a portion of them. Found here are under 55,000 clones, around 94% of them singletons; the top ten hold approximately 0.68%. This CDR3 has 13 amino acids. The V and J ends lost 7 bases and 7 bases, in that order; junction bases with no gene match: 9. Looked up from germline, CDR1 is GTSNPN and CDR2 is SVGIG (reference sequence). The chain links TRBV30 to TRBJ1-4, with 7 bases fitting TRBD1. The input for sequencing was CD4+ T cells from peripheral blood mononuclear cells, taken in the third trimester of pregnancy. This TCR was recovered from a female donor with multiple sclerosis, enrolled in a pregnancy study. The DNA for the CDR3 is TGTGCCTCCACAGGGGCGAGGAGTGAAAAACTGTTTTTT. Its protein is CASTGARSEKLFF.